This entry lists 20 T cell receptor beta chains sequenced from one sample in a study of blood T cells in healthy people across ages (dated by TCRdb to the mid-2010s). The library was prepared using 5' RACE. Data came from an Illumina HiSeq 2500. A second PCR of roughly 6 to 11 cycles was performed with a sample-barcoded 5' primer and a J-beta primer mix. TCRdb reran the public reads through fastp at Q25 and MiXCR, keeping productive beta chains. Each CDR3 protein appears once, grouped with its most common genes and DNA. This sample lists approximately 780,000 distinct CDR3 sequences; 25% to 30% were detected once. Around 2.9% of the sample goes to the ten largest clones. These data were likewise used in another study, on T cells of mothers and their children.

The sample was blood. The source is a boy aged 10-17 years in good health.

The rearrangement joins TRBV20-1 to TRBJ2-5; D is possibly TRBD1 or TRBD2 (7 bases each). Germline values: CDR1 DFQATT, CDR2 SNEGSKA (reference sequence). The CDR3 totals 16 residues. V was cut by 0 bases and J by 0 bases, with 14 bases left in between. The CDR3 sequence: CSARDSGGGDQETQYF. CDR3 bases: TGCAGTGCTAGAGATTCAGGGGGGGGTGACCAAGAGACCCAGTACTTC.

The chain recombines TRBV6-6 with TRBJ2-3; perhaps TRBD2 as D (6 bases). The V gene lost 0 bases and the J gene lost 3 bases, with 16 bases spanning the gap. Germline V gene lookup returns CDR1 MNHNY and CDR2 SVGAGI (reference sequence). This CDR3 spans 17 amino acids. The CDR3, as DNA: TGTGCCAGCAGTTACTCGACACACGGGGGTGAGACAGATACGCAGTATTTT. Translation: CASSYSTHGGETDTQYF.

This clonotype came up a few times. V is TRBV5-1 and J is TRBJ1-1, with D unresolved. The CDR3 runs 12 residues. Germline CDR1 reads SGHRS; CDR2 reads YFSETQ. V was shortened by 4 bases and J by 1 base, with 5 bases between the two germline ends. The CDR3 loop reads CASSQQNTEAFF. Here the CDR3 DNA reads TGCGCCAGCAGCCAACAGAACACTGAAGCTTTCTTT.

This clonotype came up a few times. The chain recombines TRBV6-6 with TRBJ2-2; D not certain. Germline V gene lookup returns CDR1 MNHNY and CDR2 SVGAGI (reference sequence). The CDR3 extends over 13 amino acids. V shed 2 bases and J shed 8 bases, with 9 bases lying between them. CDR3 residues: CASSYVEAGELFF. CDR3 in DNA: TGTGCCAGCAGTTACGTCGAGGCAGGGGAGCTGTTTTTT.

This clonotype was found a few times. CDR3 bases: TGCAGCCTAGGACAGGGTGACTATGGCTACACCTTC. Translating gives CSLGQGDYGYTF. The chain uses TRBV29-1 and TRBJ1-2, with 8 bases matching TRBD1. CDR1 and CDR2 from the germline V gene are SQVTM and ANQGSEA. The CDR3 extends over 12 amino acids. V lost 8 bases, J lost 3 bases, and 5 bases stayed unmatched.

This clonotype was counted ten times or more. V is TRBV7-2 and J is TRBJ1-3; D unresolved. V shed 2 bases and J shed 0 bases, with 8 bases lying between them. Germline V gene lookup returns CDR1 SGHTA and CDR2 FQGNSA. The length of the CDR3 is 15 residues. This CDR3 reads CASSLLGASGNTIYF. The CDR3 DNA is TGTGCCAGCAGCTTACTCGGTGCCTCTGGAAACACCATATATTTT.

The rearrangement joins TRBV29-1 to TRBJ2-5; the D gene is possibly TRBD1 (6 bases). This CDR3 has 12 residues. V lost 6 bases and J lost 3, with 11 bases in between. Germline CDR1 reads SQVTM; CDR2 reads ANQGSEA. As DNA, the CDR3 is TGCAGCGTCCGGGACATCGAAGAGACCCAGTACTTC. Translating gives CSVRDIEETQYF.

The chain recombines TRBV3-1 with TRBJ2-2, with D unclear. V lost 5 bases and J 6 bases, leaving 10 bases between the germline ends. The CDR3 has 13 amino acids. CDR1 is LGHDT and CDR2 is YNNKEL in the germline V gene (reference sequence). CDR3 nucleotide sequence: TGTGCCAGCAGCGCCAGTGAGTCCGGGGAGCTGTTTTTT. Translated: CASSASESGELFF.

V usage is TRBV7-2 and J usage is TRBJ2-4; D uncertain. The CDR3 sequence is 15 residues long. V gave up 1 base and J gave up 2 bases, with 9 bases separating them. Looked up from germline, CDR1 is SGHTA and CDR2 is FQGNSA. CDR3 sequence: CASSLVQHPKNIQYF. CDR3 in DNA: TGTGCCAGCAGCTTAGTCCAGCACCCCAAAAACATTCAGTACTTC. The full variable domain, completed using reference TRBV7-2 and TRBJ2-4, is GAGVSQSPSNKVTEKGKDVELRCDPISGHTALYWYRQSLGQGLEFLIYFQGNSAPDKSGLPSDRFSAERTGGSVSTLTIQRTQQEDSAVYLCASSLVQHPKNIQYFGAGTRLSVL.

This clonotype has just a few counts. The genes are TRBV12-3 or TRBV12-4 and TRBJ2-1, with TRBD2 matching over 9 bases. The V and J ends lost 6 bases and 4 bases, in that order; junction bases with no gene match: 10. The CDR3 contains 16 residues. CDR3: CASSYPTSGDYNEQFF. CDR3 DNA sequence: TGTGCCAGCAGCTACCCGACTAGCGGCGATTACAATGAGCAGTTCTTC.

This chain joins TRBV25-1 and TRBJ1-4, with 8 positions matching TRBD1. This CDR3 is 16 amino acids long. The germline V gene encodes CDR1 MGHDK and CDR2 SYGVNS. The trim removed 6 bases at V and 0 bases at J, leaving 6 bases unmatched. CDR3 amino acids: CASSGKTGATNEKLFF. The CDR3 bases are TGTGCCAGCAGCGGAAAGACAGGGGCAACTAATGAAAAACTGTTTTTT.

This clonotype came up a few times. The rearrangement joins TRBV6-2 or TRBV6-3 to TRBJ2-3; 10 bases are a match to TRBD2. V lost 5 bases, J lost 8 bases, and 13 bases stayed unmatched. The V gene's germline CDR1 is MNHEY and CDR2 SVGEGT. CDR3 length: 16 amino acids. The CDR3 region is CASSPRAGGRQGTQYF. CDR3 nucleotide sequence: TGTGCCAGCAGTCCCCGAGCGGGGGGGCGGCAGGGTACGCAGTATTTT.

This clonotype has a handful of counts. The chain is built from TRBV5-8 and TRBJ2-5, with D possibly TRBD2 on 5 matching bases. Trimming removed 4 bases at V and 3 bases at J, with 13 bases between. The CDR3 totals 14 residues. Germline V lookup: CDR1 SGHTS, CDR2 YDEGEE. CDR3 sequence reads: CASSLPGVKETQYF. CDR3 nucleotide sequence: TGTGCCAGCAGCCTTCCCGGGGTAAAAGAGACCCAGTACTTC.

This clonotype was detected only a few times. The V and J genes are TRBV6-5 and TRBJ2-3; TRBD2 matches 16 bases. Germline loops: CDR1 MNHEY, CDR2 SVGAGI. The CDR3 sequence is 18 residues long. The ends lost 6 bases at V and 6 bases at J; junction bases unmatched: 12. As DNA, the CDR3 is TGTGCCAGCAGCTCTCCCCCGGGACTAGCGGGGGGGACGGATACGCAGTATTTT. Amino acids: CASSSPPGLAGGTDTQYF.

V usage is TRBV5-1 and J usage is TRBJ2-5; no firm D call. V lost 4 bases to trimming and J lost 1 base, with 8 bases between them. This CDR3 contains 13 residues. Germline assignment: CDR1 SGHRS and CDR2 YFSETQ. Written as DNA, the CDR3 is TGCGCCAGCAGCGTGTACCTCCAAGAGACCCAGTACTTC. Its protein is CASSVYLQETQYF.

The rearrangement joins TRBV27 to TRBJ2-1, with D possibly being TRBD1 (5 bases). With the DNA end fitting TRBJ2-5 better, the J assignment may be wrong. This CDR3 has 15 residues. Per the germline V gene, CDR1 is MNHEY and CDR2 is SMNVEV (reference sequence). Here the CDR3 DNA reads TGTGCCAGCAGTTTAATGGGGCACCCCCAAGAGACCCAGTACTTC. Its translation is CASSLMGHPQETQYF.

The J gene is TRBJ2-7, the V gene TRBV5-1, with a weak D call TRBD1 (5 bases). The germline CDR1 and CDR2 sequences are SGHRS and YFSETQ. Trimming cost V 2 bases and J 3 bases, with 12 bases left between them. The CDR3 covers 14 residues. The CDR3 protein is CASSFKGDGYEQYF. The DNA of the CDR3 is TGCGCCAGCAGCTTCAAAGGGGATGGCTACGAGCAGTACTTC.

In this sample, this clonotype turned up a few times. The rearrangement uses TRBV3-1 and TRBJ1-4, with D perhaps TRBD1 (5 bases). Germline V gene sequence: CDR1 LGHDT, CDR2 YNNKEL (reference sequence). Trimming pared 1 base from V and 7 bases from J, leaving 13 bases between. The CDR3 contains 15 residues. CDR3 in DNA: TGTGCCAGCAGCCAAGGGGGCAGGGTCCGTGAAAAACTGTTTTTT. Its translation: CASSQGGRVREKLFF.

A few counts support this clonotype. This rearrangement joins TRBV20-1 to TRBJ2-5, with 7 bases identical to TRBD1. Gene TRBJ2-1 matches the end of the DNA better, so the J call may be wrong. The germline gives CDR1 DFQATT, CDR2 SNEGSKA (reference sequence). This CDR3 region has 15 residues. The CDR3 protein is CSATEEGAKYNEQFF. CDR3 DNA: TGCAGTGCTACAGAAGAGGGGGCGAAGTACAATGAGCAGTTCTTC.

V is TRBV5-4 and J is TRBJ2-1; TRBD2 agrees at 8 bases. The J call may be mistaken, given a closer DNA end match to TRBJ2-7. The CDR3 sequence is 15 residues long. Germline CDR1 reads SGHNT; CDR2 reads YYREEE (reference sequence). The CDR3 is CASNHVASGGYEQYF. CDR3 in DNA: TGTGCCAGCAACCACGTAGCCAGCGGGGGTTACGAGCAGTACTTC.